A selection of T cell receptor beta chains follows, all from one sample in a study of T cells in Graves' hyperthyroidism and ophthalmopathy. TCRdb called the multiplex PCR reads again in MiXCR, with one record for every CDR3 protein. This repertoire shows some 510,000 distinct CDR3 sequences, about a fifth found once; its top ten account for 26%. Sequenced input: blood. These receptors originate from a young man with Graves' hyperthyroidism. The CDR3 runs from the conserved cysteine through the conserved F or W. A D gene is named only where the DNA matches it firmly. The size field is filled for only some rows; it gives once, few, many or a size class.

j_call: TRBJ2-7
d_call: -
v_call: TRBV11-2
cdr3_length: 14
clone_size: few
cdr3_aa: CASSPRLSTYEQYF
cdr3_nt: TGTGCCAGCAGCCCACGACTGTCCACCTACGAGCAGTACTTC

j_call: TRBJ2-2
d_call: -
v_call: TRBV29-1
cdr3_length: 13
clone_size: -
cdr3_aa: CSVDLLATGELFF
cdr3_nt: TGCAGCGTGGACCTACTTGCCACCGGGGAGCTGTTTTTT

j_call: TRBJ2-7
d_call: -
v_call: TRBV11-2
cdr3_length: 16
clone_size: few
cdr3_aa: CASSSPVYRSSYEQYF
cdr3_nt: TGTGCCAGCAGCTCTCCGGTTTACAGGAGCTCCTACGAGCAGTACTTC

j_call: TRBJ1-2
d_call: -
v_call: TRBV9
cdr3_length: 13
clone_size: few
cdr3_aa: CASSDRTAQVPTF
cdr3_nt: TGTGCCAGCAGCGACCGGACAGCCCAGGTCCCCACCTTC

j_call: TRBJ1-1
d_call: -
v_call: TRBV4-1
cdr3_length: 14
clone_size: many
cdr3_aa: CASSHRFLGTEAFF
cdr3_nt: TGCGCCAGCAGCCACAGGTTTTTGGGCACTGAAGCTTTCTTT

j_call: TRBJ2-2
d_call: -
v_call: TRBV11-1
cdr3_length: 16
clone_size: -
cdr3_aa: CASSFDRFKRTGELFF
cdr3_nt: TGTGCCAGCAGCTTTGATCGATTTAAGCGCACCGGGGAGCTGTTTTTT

j_call: TRBJ2-2
d_call: TRBD1
v_call: TRBV19
cdr3_length: 15
clone_size: many
cdr3_aa: CASSMGQGGSGELFF
cdr3_nt: TGTGCCAGTAGTATGGGACAGGGAGGGTCCGGGGAGCTGTTTTTT

j_call: TRBJ2-7
d_call: -
v_call: TRBV11-2
cdr3_length: 16
clone_size: many
cdr3_aa: CASSPIAGRGPYEQYF
cdr3_nt: TGTGCCAGCAGCCCCATTGCTGGCCGGGGGCCTTACGAGCAGTACTTC

j_call: TRBJ2-5
d_call: TRBD2
v_call: TRBV7-9
cdr3_length: 17
clone_size: -
cdr3_aa: CASSPGTSGRAKETQYF
cdr3_nt: TGTGCCAGCAGCCCCGGGACTAGCGGGAGGGCCAAAGAGACCCAGTACTTC

j_call: TRBJ1-5
d_call: -
v_call: TRBV12-3/TRBV12-4
cdr3_length: 15
clone_size: many
cdr3_aa: CASSLGLYSNQPQHF
cdr3_nt: TGTGCCAGCAGTTTAGGTCTGTATAGCAATCAGCCCCAGCATTTT

j_call: TRBJ2-7
d_call: -
v_call: TRBV6-2/TRBV6-3
cdr3_length: 15
clone_size: many
cdr3_aa: CASSYSPDGAYEQYF
cdr3_nt: TGTGCCAGCAGTTACTCTCCGGACGGAGCCTACGAGCAGTACTTC

j_call: TRBJ1-4
d_call: -
v_call: TRBV7-9
cdr3_length: 14
clone_size: many
cdr3_aa: CASSLVGAHEKLFF
cdr3_nt: TGTGCCAGCAGCTTAGTTGGGGCGCATGAAAAACTGTTTTTT

j_call: TRBJ2-5
d_call: TRBD1
v_call: TRBV12-3/TRBV12-4
cdr3_length: 14
clone_size: many
cdr3_aa: CASSLGRGLETQYF
cdr3_nt: TGTGCCAGCAGTTTGGGCAGGGGGCTAGAGACCCAGTACTTC

j_call: TRBJ1-1
d_call: -
v_call: TRBV6-2/TRBV6-3
cdr3_length: 13
clone_size: many
cdr3_aa: CASSTLGAAEAFF
cdr3_nt: TGTGCCAGCAGTACCCTCGGGGCAGCTGAAGCTTTCTTT

j_call: TRBJ2-5
d_call: TRBD1
v_call: TRBV19
cdr3_length: 15
clone_size: many
cdr3_aa: CASSIRDRLRETQYF
cdr3_nt: TGTGCCAGTAGTATCCGGGACAGACTCCGAGAGACCCAGTACTTC

j_call: TRBJ1-5
d_call: TRBD1
v_call: TRBV9
cdr3_length: 15
clone_size: -
cdr3_aa: CASSVTGGAGQPQHF
cdr3_nt: TGTGCCAGCAGCGTAACAGGGGGCGCGGGGCAGCCCCAGCATTTT

j_call: TRBJ2-7
d_call: TRBD2
v_call: TRBV4-1
cdr3_length: 15
clone_size: many
cdr3_aa: CASSPSPGGAHEQYF
cdr3_nt: TGCGCCAGCAGCCCTAGCCCGGGGGGAGCTCACGAGCAGTACTTC

j_call: TRBJ1-1
d_call: -
v_call: TRBV10-2
cdr3_length: 14
clone_size: many
cdr3_aa: CASSSWSPNTEAFF
cdr3_nt: TGCGCCAGCTCCTCTTGGTCCCCGAACACTGAAGCTTTCTTT

j_call: TRBJ1-2
d_call: -
v_call: TRBV2
cdr3_length: 14
clone_size: many
cdr3_aa: CASTQANGPYGYTF
cdr3_nt: TGTGCCAGCACTCAAGCAAATGGGCCTTATGGCTACACCTTC

j_call: TRBJ1-2
d_call: -
v_call: TRBV6-5
cdr3_length: 13
clone_size: many
cdr3_aa: CASSSIEGNGYTF
cdr3_nt: TGTGCCAGCAGTTCGATCGAGGGGAATGGCTACACCTTC

j_call: TRBJ1-1
d_call: -
v_call: TRBV6-1
cdr3_length: 14
clone_size: many
cdr3_aa: CASSEERGITEAFF
cdr3_nt: TGTGCCAGCAGTGAAGAGAGGGGCATCACTGAAGCTTTCTTT

j_call: TRBJ1-1
d_call: -
v_call: TRBV28
cdr3_length: 15
clone_size: -
cdr3_aa: CASTPTGTLNTEAFF
cdr3_nt: TGTGCCAGCACTCCAACAGGGACCTTGAACACTGAAGCTTTCTTT

j_call: TRBJ2-7
d_call: -
v_call: TRBV7-8
cdr3_length: 14
clone_size: few
cdr3_aa: CASSPTGLEYEQYF
cdr3_nt: TGTGCCAGCAGCCCTACGGGTTTGGAGTACGAGCAGTACTTC

j_call: TRBJ2-7
d_call: TRBD2
v_call: TRBV5-1
cdr3_length: 19
clone_size: few
cdr3_aa: CASSLSPPRLAGDVYEQYF
cdr3_nt: TGCGCCAGCAGCCTATCGCCTCCCCGACTAGCGGGGGACGTCTACGAGCAGTACTTC

j_call: TRBJ2-7
d_call: -
v_call: TRBV6-1
cdr3_length: 15
clone_size: few
cdr3_aa: CASSEDAGATGEQYF
cdr3_nt: TGTGCCAGCAGTGAAGATGCGGGGGCCACGGGGGAGCAGTACTTC

j_call: TRBJ2-6
d_call: -
v_call: TRBV28
cdr3_length: 15
clone_size: -
cdr3_aa: CASSSGGSRANVLTF
cdr3_nt: TGTGCCAGCAGTTCCGGGGGCTCTAGGGCCAACGTCCTGACTTTC

j_call: TRBJ1-1
d_call: -
v_call: TRBV29-1
cdr3_length: 12
clone_size: -
cdr3_aa: CSAGLPNTEAFF
cdr3_nt: TGCAGCGCCGGACTCCCGAACACTGAAGCTTTCTTT

j_call: TRBJ2-5
d_call: TRBD2
v_call: TRBV2
cdr3_length: 15
clone_size: many
cdr3_aa: CASGGESGGAKTQYF
cdr3_nt: TGTGCCAGCGGTGGGGAGAGCGGGGGGGCGAAGACCCAGTACTTC

j_call: TRBJ2-2
d_call: TRBD1
v_call: TRBV6-1
cdr3_length: 14
clone_size: many
cdr3_aa: CASSRGTEDGELFF
cdr3_nt: TGTGCCAGCAGTAGGGGGACAGAAGACGGGGAGCTGTTTTTT

j_call: TRBJ2-2
d_call: -
v_call: TRBV11-2
cdr3_length: 15
clone_size: few
cdr3_aa: CASSLMVLNTGELFF
cdr3_nt: TGTGCCAGCAGCTTAATGGTTCTAAACACCGGGGAGCTGTTTTTT

j_call: TRBJ2-5
d_call: -
v_call: TRBV5-1
cdr3_length: 14
clone_size: few
cdr3_aa: CASSLDLRKETQYF
cdr3_nt: TGCGCCAGCAGCCTGGACCTTAGAAAAGAGACCCAGTACTTC

j_call: TRBJ2-7
d_call: TRBD2
v_call: TRBV27
cdr3_length: 13
clone_size: many
cdr3_aa: CASSPGTRAEQYF
cdr3_nt: TGTGCCAGCAGTCCCGGGACTAGGGCCGAGCAGTACTTC

j_call: TRBJ2-7
d_call: TRBD2
v_call: TRBV20-1
cdr3_length: 13
clone_size: -
cdr3_aa: CSARVLLAGEQYF
cdr3_nt: TGCAGTGCTAGAGTCCTTCTAGCGGGTGAGCAGTACTTC

j_call: TRBJ1-5
d_call: -
v_call: TRBV19
cdr3_length: 13
clone_size: many
cdr3_aa: CASSSHGDQPQHF
cdr3_nt: TGTGCCAGTAGTTCGCACGGGGATCAGCCCCAGCATTTT

j_call: TRBJ2-7
d_call: -
v_call: TRBV4-1
cdr3_length: 15
clone_size: many
cdr3_aa: CASSQELPGSYEQYF
cdr3_nt: TGCGCCAGCAGCCAAGAGCTACCAGGGTCCTACGAGCAGTACTTC

j_call: TRBJ2-5
d_call: -
v_call: TRBV19
cdr3_length: 15
clone_size: many
cdr3_aa: CASSRSRTVRETQYF
cdr3_nt: TGTGCCAGTAGCAGAAGCCGGACGGTGAGGGAGACCCAGTACTTC

j_call: TRBJ2-7
d_call: -
v_call: TRBV12-3/TRBV12-4
cdr3_length: 14
clone_size: many
cdr3_aa: CASTSSGGRHEQYF
cdr3_nt: TGTGCCAGCACCTCCTCCGGGGGACGTCACGAGCAGTACTTC

j_call: TRBJ1-5
d_call: TRBD1
v_call: TRBV20-1
cdr3_length: 15
clone_size: few
cdr3_aa: CSAPTDRGIDQPQHF
cdr3_nt: TGCAGTGCTCCGACCGACAGGGGAATCGATCAGCCCCAGCATTTT

j_call: TRBJ2-7
d_call: -
v_call: TRBV7-2
cdr3_length: 15
clone_size: few
cdr3_aa: CASSSDGTVSYEQYF
cdr3_nt: TGTGCCAGCAGCTCTGACGGGACCGTCTCCTACGAGCAGTACTTC

j_call: TRBJ1-2
d_call: -
v_call: TRBV5-1
cdr3_length: 13
clone_size: -
cdr3_aa: CASSTGDDYGYTF
cdr3_nt: TGCGCCAGCAGCACAGGTGATGACTATGGCTACACCTTC

j_call: TRBJ2-2
d_call: -
v_call: TRBV5-1
cdr3_length: 15
clone_size: -
cdr3_aa: CASSAAGMGTGELFF
cdr3_nt: TGCGCCAGCAGCGCCGCAGGGATGGGCACCGGGGAGCTGTTTTTT

j_call: TRBJ1-2
d_call: -
v_call: TRBV12-3/TRBV12-4
cdr3_length: 13
clone_size: -
cdr3_aa: CASSHTGRYGYTF
cdr3_nt: TGTGCCAGTAGCCATACAGGGCGCTATGGCTACACCTTC

j_call: TRBJ1-3
d_call: -
v_call: TRBV10-1
cdr3_length: 19
clone_size: many
cdr3_aa: CASSESEPLNEDSGNTIYF
cdr3_nt: TGCGCCAGCAGTGAGTCAGAACCCTTAAATGAAGACTCTGGAAACACCATATATTTT

j_call: TRBJ1-1
d_call: -
v_call: TRBV9
cdr3_length: 13
clone_size: many
cdr3_aa: CASSVEQATKAFF
cdr3_nt: TGTGCCAGCAGCGTTGAGCAGGCCACGAAAGCTTTCTTT

j_call: TRBJ2-5
d_call: -
v_call: TRBV6-5
cdr3_length: 18
clone_size: few
cdr3_aa: CASSYGLGTGARQETQYF
cdr3_nt: TGTGCCAGCAGTTACGGGTTGGGAACGGGGGCGCGGCAAGAGACCCAGTACTTC

j_call: TRBJ1-1
d_call: -
v_call: TRBV28
cdr3_length: 13
clone_size: -
cdr3_aa: CASSLRIGTEAFF
cdr3_nt: TGTGCCAGCAGTTTAAGGATAGGGACTGAAGCTTTCTTT

j_call: TRBJ1-2
d_call: TRBD1
v_call: TRBV7-2
cdr3_length: 13
clone_size: -
cdr3_aa: CASTATGGYGYTF
cdr3_nt: TGTGCCAGCACCGCGACAGGGGGGTATGGCTACACCTTC

j_call: TRBJ1-2
d_call: -
v_call: TRBV27
cdr3_length: 15
clone_size: few
cdr3_aa: CASRPGRYSFYGYTF
cdr3_nt: TGTGCCAGCAGACCGGGTCGGTATTCATTCTATGGCTACACCTTC

j_call: TRBJ1-5
d_call: TRBD1
v_call: TRBV28
cdr3_length: 15
clone_size: many
cdr3_aa: CASSPDRGLIQPQHF
cdr3_nt: TGTGCCAGCAGTCCGGACAGGGGGCTTATTCAGCCCCAGCATTTT

j_call: TRBJ2-7
d_call: -
v_call: TRBV9
cdr3_length: 13
clone_size: many
cdr3_aa: CASSVGTSREQYF
cdr3_nt: TGTGCCAGCAGCGTAGGGACCTCTCGGGAGCAGTACTTC